This T cell receptor (beta chain) was identified during a study of post-analysis software for immune sequencing data. Study context: There were relapsing-remitting, secondary progressive and progressive-relapsing multiple sclerosis among the disease courses included. Study results and caveats: Relative to controls, patients with multiple sclerosis showed significantly lower normalized Chao1 diversity. Clustering by F measure revealed strong co-clustering among samples prepared together in one batch. About 5 TRBV segments (TRBV5-6, TRBV5-1 and TRBV20-1 among them) occurred more frequently in patients than in controls.

Germline V lookup: CDR1 MNHEY, CDR2 SMNVEV (reference sequence). Losses at the gene ends were 6 bases for V and 4 bases for J; bases not matched to a gene: 8. The CDR3 extends over 14 amino acids. Sequencing libraries made from TCR beta cDNA carried unique molecular identifiers. One entry per CDR3 protein, called by TCRdb with MiXCR from the PCR reads. The sample has about 820,000 distinct CDR3 sequences; about 57% are singletons. As concerns this clonotype: What it binds is unknown.

The source of this sequence is a girl between 5 and 17 years old with multiple sclerosis. The sample was blood. The rearrangement joins TRBV27 to TRBJ2-7; TRBD1 aligns across 8 bases. CDR3 sequence reads: CASRRGQGSYEQYF. CDR3 DNA sequence: TGTGCCAGCAGGCGCGGACAGGGCTCGTACGAGCAGTACTTC.